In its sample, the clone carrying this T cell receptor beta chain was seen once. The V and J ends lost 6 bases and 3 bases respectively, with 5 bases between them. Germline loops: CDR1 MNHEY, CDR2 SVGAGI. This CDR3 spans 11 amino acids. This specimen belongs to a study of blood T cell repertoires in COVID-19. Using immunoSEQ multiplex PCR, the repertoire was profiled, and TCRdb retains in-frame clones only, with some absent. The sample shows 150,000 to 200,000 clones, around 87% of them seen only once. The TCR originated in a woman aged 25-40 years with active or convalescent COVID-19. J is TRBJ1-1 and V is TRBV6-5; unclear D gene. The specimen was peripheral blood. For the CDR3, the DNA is TGTGCCAGCAGGCGAGACACTGAAGCTTTCTTT. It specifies CASRRDTEAFF.